This TCR beta chain was identified during a study of cytomegalovirus exposure and HLA in healthy donors listed by TCRdb under 2017. For the wider study: An earlier analysis of about 560 of the donors reported over 250 Gb of sequence data and roughly 120 million unique TCR beta sequences obtained from about 180 million T cells. An early release that covered more than 550 HLA-typed donors contained approximately 300 gigabases of sequencing data and some 87 million unique TCR sequences. Of the 300 to 500 genotyped donors, 65% to 90% were placed in the genetic ancestry cluster associated with self-reported Caucasian donors. The study aimed to test whether cataloging public T cell receptors could reveal signatures of past pathogen exposure. The study profiled the T cell repertoires of 666 subjects by immunosequencing and related them to cytomegalovirus serostatus. Along with the approximately 700-subject first cohort, a separate validation cohort of over a hundred different subjects was used. High-throughput TCR immunosequencing, statistical association of individual TCRs with disease status, and machine learning were combined to predict cytomegalovirus infection status. A later analysis re-analyzed previously published TCR beta repertoires from approximately 700 donors and added high-resolution HLA genotyping to study TCR occurrence patterns. In the later analysis, no new phenotypic data were used to find candidate immune exposures; instead, reliance was placed on TCR beta sequences and their occurrence across donors. To decide whether each TCR beta V gene segment behaved as functional or pseudogenic, an earlier analysis of some 600 of the donors relied on high-throughput TCR beta sequencing. Donor age, sex, ethnicity and CMV serostatus were compiled alongside the repertoire data. Genome-wide SNP genotypes for about 65% of the 666 donors were used in a later genetic analysis, which treated that subset as a discovery cohort. Every repertoire in the discovery cohort had been generated on one and the same sequencing platform. HLA typing covered class I and class II loci at four-digit resolution. The number of donors typed differed by locus, with about 629-640 for A, B, C, DRB1 and DQB1, around 500 for DQA1, nearly 610 for DPA1, and some 450 for DPB1. Roughly 5 DR-DQ haplotypes were handled as single units for association and clustering, since linkage in the cohort was strong. Across approximately 400 genotyped donors of the cohort, an average of about 240,000 unique TCR beta nucleotide sequences per donor were sequenced, and roughly a sixth of those sequences were non-productive.

In total, roughly 670 healthy bone marrow donors made up the cohort. All cohort members were sampled while nominally healthy, although unrecorded immune exposures were likely present. The donor tested CMV seropositive and was one of the 289 seropositive cohort members. A peripheral blood sample was provided by each donor, and peripheral blood mononuclear cells were used for TCR beta sequencing. Genomic DNA extraction from the blood cell samples was performed with the Qiagen DNeasy Blood Extraction Kit. Remarks on this clone: This receptor's antigen is unknown. No base quality information exists; no much larger clone differs at one position.

General conclusions and limits of the study: At a false discovery rate of 0.05, a later analysis linked some 17,000 TCR beta sequences to specific HLA alleles. Most TCR sequences were seen in very few donors, while some public TCRs were found in many individuals. In this cohort, only TCR beta chains were sequenced, and detectable features were limited by the absence of alpha or paired-chain data. In vitro tests confirmed that a few of the cytomegalovirus-associated TCR beta chains recognize cytomegalovirus antigens. A further reported finding was that TCR beta sequences accurately predicted the HLA-A and HLA-B alleles for most subjects in the first cohort. Because HLA typing was missing for some donors at each locus, association tests included only the typed subset. Cytomegalovirus status was reported to be diagnosed by the classifier with high specificity and sensitivity in both the original and validation cohorts. The 87-base-pair reads could not distinguish some IMGT-functional V segments, including TRBV6-2 and TRBV6-3, so those segments were excluded. According to a later analysis, parvovirus B19, influenza, CMV and Epstein-Barr virus appeared linked to several top co-occurrence clusters. A later genetic analysis reported fewer N-insertions in productive TCRs among donors in an Asian-associated ancestry cluster than the roughly 700-donor mean. Presence/absence analyses assumed roughly uniform sequencing depth across donors, an assumption that may not hold. An earlier analysis of around 600 of the donors showed that most TCR beta V segments appeared in productive rearrangements either about 87% or about 30% of the time, which broadly matched IMGT annotations. Because counts were too low, 15 to 20 rarely observed V segments, including chromosome 9 orphons, were excluded from the earlier analysis of 587 of the donors. In a later analysis, the rate of TCR association differed among HLA loci, with DRB1 alleles having the most associated TCRs and HLA-C alleles having the fewest. Assigning TCR associations to individual alleles was difficult when HLA alleles, especially DR and DQ, strongly co-occurred. A later analysis found that HLA-associated TCR beta chains were more clonally expanded and had lower generation probabilities than equally common non-associated chains. It was suggested by the authors that the approach could potentially be generalized to other disease states and immunological phenotypes. A later genetic analysis associated a missense DCLRE1C variant with V-gene and J-gene trimming of TCR beta chains, and an independent cohort replicated the association. A total of 150 or so TCR beta chains were listed by the study as associated with cytomegalovirus. Most CMV-associated TCR beta chains appeared to be HLA-restricted in a later analysis, and the HLA associations seemed to be driven largely by CMV exposure. Correlated functional status among segregating V segments might reflect linkage disequilibrium, but an unknown experimental factor could not be ruled out. CMV serostatus was the only immune exposure information available for the cohort. A group of highly shared sequence variants was considered likely to be a technical artifact of the sequencing pipeline.

After removal of 7 bases from V and 0 bases from J, the junction retains 5 bases not matched to a gene. CDR3 length: 14 amino acids, cysteine to phenylalanine. Only CDR3 DNA remains: 42 bases, in frame from the first base. Taken from the germline V gene, the CDR1 and CDR2 loops are MDHEN and SYDVKM. Library preparation employed the immunoSEQ multiplex PCR assay. The multiplex PCR relied on a mix of 60 forward primers for TCR Vbeta segments and 13 reverse primers for TCR Jbeta segments. The CDR3 region of rearranged TCR beta genes was amplified from genomic DNA with a multiplex PCR assay. Amplified TCR beta libraries were sequenced as 87-base-pair reads on the Illumina HiSeq System. Turning to the authors' computational methods: In a later analysis, 77 million or so unique TCR beta chains were counted across the 650 to 750 repertoires, and approximately 9.9 million of these chains were shared by at least two donors. Raw reads were error-corrected and collapsed into unique sequences by a nearest-neighbor algorithm in which closely related sequences were merged to remove PCR and sequencing errors. Alignment of CDR3 sequences to IMGT reference sequences was used to assign V, D and J gene segments. For a sequence to be retained, a match of at least six nucleotides to both a V gene segment and a J gene segment was required. A rearrangement was called productive if the CDR3 had no stop codons and remained in frame with V and J, and every other rearrangement was called non-productive. Following IMGT convention, CDR3 was defined as the stretch from the second conserved V-encoded cysteine up to the conserved J-encoded phenylalanine. In an earlier analysis of around 540 of the donors, sequences lacking an unambiguous match to a single V gene segment were excluded. In an earlier analysis of several hundred of the donors, a V segment was called functional when productive rearrangements were above 56.7%, and segregating when the standard deviation between donors exceeded 5%. A statistical classification framework was built for diagnosing cytomegalovirus status from the catalog of TCR beta chain sequences. A later analysis assigned V and J genes by comparing TCR nucleotide sequences with IMGT/GENE-DB human TR gene sequences. Using the TCRdist pipeline, a later analysis assigned CDR3 sequences along with most-parsimonious VDJ recombination scenarios. In a later analysis, each TCR beta chain was defined by its CDR3 amino acid sequence together with its V-gene family, and reads without a unique V-gene family were excluded. As a way to deal with suspected cross-contamination and a sequencing artifact, a later analysis dropped 592 nucleotide sequences that were highly shared and had low generation probability. A later analysis calculated a clonal expansion index for each public chain from normalized within-repertoire ranks of inferred template counts. In a later analysis, generation probabilities were computed with a VDJ recombination model fitted to out-of-frame rearrangements, and the resulting probabilities were checked against IGoR. Hypergeometric tests were used in a later analysis to score TCR-TCR, TCR-HLA and TCR-CMV co-occurrence, with a repertoire-size bias correction applied to the TCR pairs. False discovery rates were estimated in a later analysis by permuting HLA or CMV assignments 20 times. A later analysis grouped co-occurring TCRs with DBSCAN, adding TCRdist sequence similarity when clustering within HLA-allele-positive subsets. Co-occurrence clustering excluded repertoires with fewer than 30,000 or more than 120,000 public chains, plus five with anomalous nucleotide sharing. TCRdb mirrors the immuneACCESS table, restricted to in-frame sequences. Some clones are absent from its copies; in checked studies, under half trace to an unresolved V gene, and the reason for the others is unknown. That table supplies the V and J calls and clone size; D and trimming were determined from the DNA. A total of about 100,000 clones appear in this sample, about three quarters of them only once. The top ten clonotypes cover roughly 7.7% of the sample.

Recombination linked TRBV28 to TRBJ2-7; 8 bases in between match TRBD1. What was sequenced was PBMCs. The clonotype originates from a man between 35 and 55 years old in good health and CMV-seropositive. CDR3 protein: CASNTGGSSYEQYF. The DNA sequence is as follows: TGTGCCAGCAACACAGGGGGGAGCTCCTACGAGCAGTACTTC.